These 17 T cell receptor beta chains originate from one sample sequenced in a study of T cells in Graves' hyperthyroidism and ophthalmopathy. RNA transcripts provided the source from which TCR beta CDR3 regions were amplified. The HTBI primer set was used in a first-round RT-PCR of the TCR CDR3. Each CDR3 protein gets one entry after TCRdb re-called the multiplex PCR reads with MiXCR. The sample has 370,000 or so distinct CDR3 sequences; 13% are singletons. What was sequenced was blood. These receptors were collected from a man aged 30 to 45 with Graves' hyperthyroidism that later progressed to Graves' ophthalmopathy.

V is TRBV5-6 and J is TRBJ1-6; D not certain. The CDR3 runs 16 residues. Between the trimmed V and J ends, which lost 5 bases and 7 bases, there was a span of 19 bases. The germline V gene has CDR1 SGHDT and CDR2 YYEEEE. The CDR3 protein is CASRTTGRALNSPLHF. The CDR3 DNA reads as TGTGCCAGCAGGACGACGGGGAGAGCGTTAAATTCACCCCTCCACTTT.

The J gene is TRBJ2-5, the V gene TRBV5-1, with TRBD2 matching 7 bases. The length of the CDR3 is 15 residues. V dropped 4 bases and J dropped 2; count of bases not matched to a gene: 8. Germline CDR1 and CDR2: SGHRS and YFSETQ. In DNA form, the CDR3 reads TGCGCCAGCAGCGTCCGGGACTACCTACAAGAGACCCAGTACTTC. Amino acid sequence: CASSVRDYLQETQYF.

In this sample, this clonotype turned up many times. The V gene is TRBV5-5, the J gene TRBJ2-5; 8 bases are shared with TRBD2. V was pared by 4 bases and J by 5 bases, with 10 bases of the junction left unmatched. CDR1 SGHKS and CDR2 YYEKEE come from the germline V gene (reference sequence). CDR3 length equals 15 residues. CDR3 DNA sequence: TGTGCCAGCAGCACACTAGCGGCCTTGGGGGAGACCCAGTACTTC. Amino acids: CASSTLAALGETQYF.

The CDR3, as DNA: TGTGCCAGCAGTTACCCAGGAGGTCAGCCCCAGCATTTT. It encodes CASSYPGGQPQHF. The rearrangement joins TRBV6-5 to TRBJ1-5; D unresolved. V was cut by 2 bases and J by 6 bases, with 8 bases left in between. Germline V gives CDR1 MNHEY, CDR2 SVGAGI. The CDR3 length is 13 residues.

This clonotype was seen a few times. The J gene is TRBJ1-6, the V gene TRBV7-9, with 10 bases aligning to TRBD1. The CDR3 has 17 amino acids. The J segment lost 8 bases and the V segment lost 10 bases, leaving 17 bases of the junction unmatched. Germline V gives CDR1 SEHNR, CDR2 FQNEAQ (reference sequence). The CDR3 loop reads CATTGTGALGMDSPLHF. CDR3 in DNA: TGTGCCACAACCGGGACAGGGGCATTAGGTATGGATTCACCCCTCCACTTT. The full variable domain, rest sourced from reference TRBV7-9 and TRBJ1-6, is DTGVSQNPRHKITKRGQNVTFRCDPISEHNRLYWYRQTLGQGPEFLTYFQNEAQLEKSRLLSDRFSAERPKGSFSTLEIQRTEQGDSAMYLCATTGTGALGMDSPLHFGNGTRLTVT.

The chain is built from TRBV19 and TRBJ1-6; D is uncertain. V lost 3 bases and J lost 5, with 8 bases in between. CDR3 length: 14 amino acids. Germline values: CDR1 LNHDA, CDR2 SQIVND (reference sequence). The CDR3 DNA sequence: TGTGCCAGTAGTATGACCGGGCATAATTCACCCCTCCACTTT. This encodes CASSMTGHNSPLHF.

This clonotype came up many times. The rearrangement links TRBV9 to TRBJ1-1, with a weak D call TRBD1 (6 bases). Trimming cost V 0 bases and J 1 base, with 10 bases left between them. The V gene's germline CDR1 is SGDLS and CDR2 YYNGEE. This CDR3 is 15 amino acids long. The CDR3 protein is CASSVDRVGNTEAFF. Written as DNA, the CDR3 is TGTGCCAGCAGCGTAGACAGGGTAGGGAACACTGAAGCTTTCTTT.

This chain uses TRBV5-1 with TRBJ2-2; D remains unclear. Germline V gene lookup returns CDR1 SGHRS and CDR2 YFSETQ. Deletions cut 0 bases from V and 6 bases from J, with 6 bases between. This CDR3 is 13 amino acids long. This chain's CDR3 is CASSLALAGELFF. CDR3 nucleotides: TGCGCCAGCAGCTTGGCCCTTGCCGGGGAGCTGTTTTTT.

With regard to this clonotype: The germline gene is not matched at one end of the junction; a read error may be the cause. The chain joins TRBV6-2 or TRBV6-3 to TRBJ1-6; 8 bases align to TRBD1. CDR1 is MNHEY, CDR2 SVGEGT, per germline. The CDR3 runs 14 residues. The CDR3 protein is CASSVTGANSPLRF. The CDR3 nucleotides are TGTGCCAGCAGCGTGACAGGGGCTAATTCACCCCTCCGCTTT.

In its sample, this clonotype was seen a few times. One end of the junction fails to match germline, which may point to a read error. The chain combines TRBV3-1 with TRBJ2-7, with D perhaps TRBD1 or TRBD2 (6 bases each). Germline values: CDR1 LGHDT, CDR2 YNNKEL (reference sequence). This CDR3 region has 13 residues. In nucleotides, the CDR3 is TGTGCCAGCCGCCAAGGGGGGAGCTACGAGCAGTACTTC. Protein product: CASRQGGSYEQYF.

The chain uses TRBV10-3 and TRBJ2-5, with a weak D call TRBD2 (6 bases). The V gene lost 6 bases and the J gene lost 5 bases, with 19 bases spanning the gap. The CDR3 is 15 amino acids. The V gene's germline CDR1 is ENHRY and CDR2 SYGVKD. CDR3 loop: CAIRGGGRPRETQYF. The CDR3 nucleotides are TGTGCCATCAGGGGAGGAGGACGGCCTCGGGAGACCCAGTACTTC.

The CDR3 loop reads CASSLVYGLSTDTQYF. For the CDR3, the DNA is TGCGCCAGCAGCTTGGTGTACGGGTTGAGCACAGATACGCAGTATTTT. This rearrangement joins TRBV5-1 to TRBJ2-3; D remains unclear. Germline lookup yields CDR1 SGHRS and CDR2 YFSETQ. V dropped 0 bases and J dropped 0 bases, with 11 bases sitting between them. The CDR3 contains 16 residues.

The chain carries TRBV6-1 and TRBJ2-7, with TRBD1 matching 9 bases. V was pared by 6 bases and J by 2 bases, with 11 bases of the junction left unmatched. The CDR3 contains 16 residues. Germline CDR1 and CDR2: MNHNS and SASEGT. CDR3 protein: CASSPPPGQGPYEQYF. The CDR3 DNA reads TGTGCCAGCAGCCCACCTCCGGGACAGGGTCCCTACGAGCAGTACTTC.

This clonotype was observed at least ten times. The CDR3 is CASSSWGAAVDTQYF. CDR3 bases: TGTGCCAGCAGCTCCTGGGGGGCCGCGGTAGATACGCAGTATTTT. This chain joins TRBV11-2 and TRBJ2-3, with D perhaps given as TRBD1 or TRBD2 (6 bases each). This CDR3 comprises 15 residues. Germline CDR1 is SGHAT and CDR2 is FQNNGV. V gave up 4 bases and J gave up 5 bases, with 16 bases separating them.

Concerning this clonotype itself: A clone one base away is much larger, so this may be a read error. Given the absence of the conserved phenylalanine or tryptophan at the CDR3 end, a read error is likely. This chain connects TRBV7-7 to TRBJ2-1, with a possible D match to TRBD2 (6 bases). This CDR3 region has 15 residues. Germline V CDR1 and CDR2: SSHAT, FNYEAQ (reference sequence). The CDR3 nucleotides are TGTGCTAGCAGCCTCGGGACTTCCTCCTACAATGAGCAGTTCATC. Amino acids: CASSLGTSSYNEQFI.

V usage is TRBV11-2 and J usage is TRBJ2-5; perhaps TRBD1 as D (5 bases). The germline CDR1 and CDR2 sequences are SGHAT and FQNNGV. The V end was cut by 6 bases, the J end by 2 bases, with 25 bases between. This CDR3 is built from 18 residues. The CDR3 nucleotides read TGTGCCAGCAGGTCGGTTAGGCCAACAGGCTCTCCTCAAGAGACCCAGTACTTC. Its translation is CASRSVRPTGSPQETQYF.

This clonotype was picked up many times. The rearrangement links TRBV7-3 to TRBJ1-1, with TRBD1 matching 10 bases. Unmatched junction bases numbered 5, after V lost 5 bases and J lost 5 bases. CDR3 size: 14 residues. Germline V gene lookup returns CDR1 SGHTA and CDR2 FQGTGA. CDR3 sequence: CASSQTGGGTEAFF. CDR3 DNA: TGTGCCAGCAGCCAGACAGGGGGCGGGACTGAAGCTTTCTTT.